Listed below are T cell receptor beta chains from one sample, sequenced in a study of shared clonotypes between healthy human individuals. Clones were read by immunoSEQ multiplex PCR, and TCRdb kept only the in-frame ones, dropping some. This sample has 450,000 or so clones; 77% occur once, and the top ten carry 9.5% to 15%. The specimen was PBMCs. The receptor source for this set is a woman between 35 and 50 years old in good health. Some clones in this sample may be carry-over from other donors' samples. The CDR3 runs from the conserved cysteine through the conserved F or W. D genes are given only for firm matches. For some rows the clone size is stated as once, few or many, or as a class when expanded; others skip it.

V gene,clone size,D gene,J gene,CDR3 protein,CDR3 DNA
TRBV5-6,NA,NA,TRBJ2-7,CASSHRTRYYEQYF,TGTGCCAGCAGCCACCGGACCAGATACTACGAGCAGTACTTC
TRBV28,many,NA,TRBJ1-5,CASSSGQRPQHF,TGTGCCAGCAGTTCCGGACAGCGGCCCCAGCATTTT
TRBV4-1,NA,NA,TRBJ1-4,CASSQASRGEKLFF,TGCGCCAGCAGCCAAGCTTCCCGAGGGGAAAAACTGTTTTTT
TRBV30,NA,TRBD1,TRBJ2-7,CAWTRTGGGQQYF,TGTGCCTGGACCCGGACAGGGGGCGGCCAGCAGTACTTC
TRBV29-1,NA,NA,TRBJ2-5,CSVDDLLGTQYF,TGCAGCGTTGATGACCTCCTTGGGACCCAGTACTTC
TRBV7-9,NA,TRBD2,TRBJ2-7,CASSGAGVYEQYF,TGTGCCAGCAGCGGTGCGGGAGTCTACGAGCAGTACTTC
TRBV4-2,NA,TRBD1,TRBJ2-6,CASSATGASSGANVLTF,TGTGCCAGCAGCGCGACAGGGGCCTCCTCTGGGGCCAACGTCCTGACTTTC
TRBV29-1,once,NA,TRBJ2-1,CSGGVQSYNEQFF,TGCAGCGGGGGGGTACAGTCATACAATGAGCAGTTCTTC
TRBV7-2,NA,NA,TRBJ1-4,CASSLVQGGGEKLFF,TGTGCCAGCAGCTTAGTTCAGGGAGGGGGTGAAAAACTGTTTTTT
TRBV4-3,NA,NA,TRBJ2-3,CASSQSDRDTQYF,TGCGCCAGCAGCCAGTCGGACAGAGATACGCAGTATTTT
TRBV7-8,NA,TRBD2,TRBJ2-1,CASSLDVGLAVF,TGTGCCAGCAGCTTAGATGTGGGACTAGCTGTCTTC
TRBV15,NA,NA,TRBJ1-5,CATSRDRQVGQPQHF,TGTGCCACCAGCAGAGATCGACAGGTCGGACAGCCCCAGCATTTT
TRBV2,NA,NA,TRBJ2-7,CASSAQGKGYEQYF,TGTGCCAGCAGTGCCCAGGGCAAGGGCTACGAGCAGTACTTC
TRBV7-9,NA,TRBD2,TRBJ2-1,CAGTSGNEQFF,TGTGCCGGGACTAGCGGGAATGAGCAGTTCTTC
TRBV19,many,NA,TRBJ2-3,CASSFGGGGTDTQYF,TGTGCCAGTTCCTTCGGGGGAGGTGGCACAGATACGCAGTATTTT
TRBV5-1,NA,NA,TRBJ2-1,CASSLVGGVYNEQFF,TGCGCCAGCAGCTTGGTCGGAGGAGTCTACAATGAGCAGTTCTTC
TRBV7-3,few,TRBD2,TRBJ2-2,CASSPPGLDGSGELFF,TGTGCCAGCAGCCCTCCGGGACTAGACGGGTCCGGGGAGCTGTTTTTT
TRBV9,NA,NA,TRBJ2-7,CASSPRELASYEQYF,TGTGCCAGCAGCCCCCGTGAACTTGCCTCCTACGAGCAGTACTTC
TRBV29-1,once,NA,TRBJ2-5,CSVEDARRRETQYF,TGCAGCGTTGAAGATGCCCGGAGGCGGGAGACCCAGTACTTC
TRBV5-1,NA,NA,TRBJ1-1,CASSLAKVTEAFF,TGCGCCAGCAGCTTGGCCAAGGTAACCGAAGCTTTCTTT
TRBV10-3,NA,NA,TRBJ2-7,CAISETYEQYF,TGTGCCATCAGTGAGACCTACGAGCAGTACTTC
TRBV6-4,NA,NA,TRBJ1-5,CASRGLVGNQPQHF,TGTGCCAGCAGGGGCCTGGTGGGCAATCAGCCCCAGCATTTT
TRBV7-3,NA,TRBD2,TRBJ2-3,CASSSQAGGSTDTQYF,TGTGCCAGCAGTTCCCAAGCGGGAGGCAGCACAGATACGCAGTATTTT
TRBV25-1,NA,NA,TRBJ2-2,CASSVRGRPTNTGELFF,TGTGCCAGCAGTGTTCGGGGGCGCCCGACGAACACCGGGGAGCTGTTTTTT
TRBV10-2,once,TRBD1,TRBJ2-7,CASSGQGAYEQYF,TGCGCCAGCAGTGGCCAGGGGGCCTACGAGCAGTACTTC
TRBV2,few,NA,TRBJ1-5,CASSEEGPQHF,TGTGCCAGCAGTGAAGAGGGGCCCCAGCATTTT
TRBV4-3,NA,NA,TRBJ2-2,CASSQEWAGGGPGELFF,TGCGCCAGCAGCCAAGAATGGGCAGGGGGAGGGCCCGGGGAGCTGTTTTTT
TRBV4-3,few,NA,TRBJ2-7,CASSHDSSYEQYF,TGCGCCAGCAGCCACGACAGCTCCTACGAGCAGTACTTC
TRBV18,NA,NA,TRBJ2-7,CASSPPGRPYEQYF,TGTGCCAGCTCACCACCGGGCAGACCCTACGAGCAGTACTTC
TRBV27,NA,NA,TRBJ1-1,CASSLGRNTEAFF,TGTGCCAGCAGTTTAGGTAGGAACACTGAAGCTTTCTTT
TRBV2,once,NA,TRBJ1-5,CASTRTGEVQPQHF,TGTGCCAGCACCAGAACTGGGGAGGTCCAGCCCCAGCATTTT
TRBV4-2,NA,NA,TRBJ2-2,CASSQVVRGRGTGELFF,TGTGCCAGCAGCCAAGTAGTACGGGGGCGAGGCACCGGGGAGCTGTTTTTT
TRBV5-4,once,TRBD2,TRBJ2-7,CASSQFDAGGYEQYF,TGTGCCAGCAGCCAGTTCGATGCGGGAGGGTACGAGCAGTACTTC
TRBV7-2,NA,NA,TRBJ2-1,CASSRDGNEQFF,TGTGCCAGCAGCCGGGACGGGAATGAGCAGTTCTTC
TRBV7-2,NA,NA,TRBJ2-7,CASSLPGPYEQYF,TGTGCCAGCAGCTTACCAGGGCCCTACGAGCAGTACTTC
TRBV5-1,NA,NA,TRBJ2-5,CASSLEPLGAQYF,TGCGCCAGCAGCTTGGAGCCGCTGGGGGCTCAGTACTTC
TRBV7-2,NA,NA,TRBJ2-1,CASSTVVDNEQFF,TGTGCCAGCAGCACCGTCGTCGATAATGAGCAGTTCTTC
TRBV5-4,once,NA,TRBJ2-1,CASSLGRGLLFRSSYNEQFF,TGTGCCAGCAGCTTGGGGCGGGGCTTACTATTCCGGAGCTCCTACAATGAGCAGTTCTTC
TRBV10-3,NA,NA,TRBJ2-1,CAIGDSNEQFF,TGTGCCATCGGGGACTCCAATGAGCAGTTCTTC
TRBV6-5,NA,NA,TRBJ2-1,CASSYGQGYEQFF,TGTGCCAGCAGTTACGGTCAGGGCTATGAGCAGTTCTTC
TRBV7-6,NA,NA,TRBJ1-1,CASSLRGGGRTEAFF,TGTGCCAGCAGCCTTAGAGGCGGGGGAAGGACTGAAGCTTTCTTT
TRBV5-6,NA,TRBD1,TRBJ2-7,CASSLGQGLHEQYF,TGTGCCAGCAGCTTGGGACAGGGGCTCCACGAGCAGTACTTC
TRBV4-3,NA,TRBD2,TRBJ2-3,CASSQDSSGSPDTQYF,TGCGCCAGCAGCCAAGATAGTAGCGGGAGCCCAGATACGCAGTATTTT
TRBV5-1,NA,TRBD2,TRBJ2-7,CASRKREGSYEQYF,TGCGCCAGCAGGAAGCGGGAGGGCTCCTACGAGCAGTACTTC
TRBV25-1,NA,NA,TRBJ2-5,CASSEFLRPQETQYF,TGTGCCAGCAGTGAATTTTTAAGGCCCCAAGAGACCCAGTACTTC
TRBV6-5,NA,NA,TRBJ2-5,CASSQDRGYQETQYF,TGTGCCAGCAGCCAGGACCGCGGGTACCAAGAGACCCAGTACTTC
TRBV6-5,NA,TRBD2,TRBJ2-7,CASQRGSYEQYF,TGTGCCAGCCAGCGGGGCTCCTACGAGCAGTACTTC
TRBV28,NA,TRBD1,TRBJ1-3,CASRTGDSGNTIYF,TGTGCCAGTAGAACAGGGGACTCTGGAAACACCATATATTTT
TRBV2,NA,TRBD2,TRBJ2-7,CASRETSGPYEQYF,TGTGCCAGCCGCGAGACTAGCGGGCCCTACGAGCAGTACTTC
TRBV7-9,NA,NA,TRBJ1-2,CASSLAGTYGYTF,TGTGCCAGCAGCTTAGCAGGTACCTATGGCTACACCTTC